This TCR beta chain was documented in a study of T-cell memory formation after mild COVID-19. Study-level background: Across donors, TCR clusters were largely donor specific.

With 3 bases removed from V and 5 bases from J, the gap between germline ends came to 17 bases. Per the germline V gene, CDR1 is SGHAT and CDR2 is FQNNGV. The CDR3 sequence is 16 residues long. MiXCR, applied by TCRdb to the 5' RACE reads, yields one record per CDR3 protein. The sample yields about 560,000 distinct CDR3 sequences, roughly 18% seen once. Sequencing was done on a sample of PBMCs or a T cell subset sorted from them (not recorded which). The rearrangement uses TRBV11-2 and TRBJ2-1; a weak D match, TRBD2 (6 bases). This sequence originates from an adult woman who had mild COVID-19 (a few samples of this study predate the infection). Cell type and time point are not known. Here the CDR3 reads CASSFGGSLPDNEQFF. CDR3 DNA sequence: TGTGCCAGCAGCTTCGGGGGATCCCTACCCGACAATGAGCAGTTCTTC.